The source of this T cell receptor (beta chain) is a study of CD8+ T cells in alopecia areata. Treatment given: oral pan-JAK inhibitor, 5-10 mg twice daily. V gave up 0 bases and J gave up 7 bases, with 21 bases separating them. Germline V CDR1 and CDR2: SGHAT, FQNNGV. This CDR3 region has 17 residues. As regards this clone: The antigen is not known.

RNA, once extracted, was reverse transcribed into cDNA for use as the sequencing template. Here immunoSEQ multiplex PCR was the method, and the copy in TCRdb shows in-frame clones only, minus some. The profile shows 200,000 to 250,000 clones, around 66% of them singletons. Whole-study findings and limits: Tofacitinib did not eliminate many expanded lesional clones from scalp or blood.

This receptor was identified in a human donor with alopecia areata. The gene calls are TRBV11-2 and TRBJ2-5; D unclear. Material: CD4+ T cells sorted from blood, obtained between weeks 43 and 45, from a patient treated with tofacitinib. The DNA for the CDR3 is TGTGCCAGCAGCTTAGAATTTGGTGGAATAAAGATAGGGACCCAGTACTTC. Amino acid sequence: CASSLEFGGIKIGTQYF.